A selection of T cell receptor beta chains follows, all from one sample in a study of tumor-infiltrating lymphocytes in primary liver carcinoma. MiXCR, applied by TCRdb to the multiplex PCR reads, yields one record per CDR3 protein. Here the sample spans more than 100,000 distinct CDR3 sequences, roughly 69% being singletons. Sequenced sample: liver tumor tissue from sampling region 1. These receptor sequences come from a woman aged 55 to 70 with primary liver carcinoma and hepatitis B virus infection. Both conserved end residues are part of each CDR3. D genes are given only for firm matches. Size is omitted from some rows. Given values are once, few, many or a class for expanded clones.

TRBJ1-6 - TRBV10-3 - CPISESSTGSGSPLHF TGTCCCATCAGTGAGTCCAGCACAGGGTCGGGCTCACCCCTCCACTTT
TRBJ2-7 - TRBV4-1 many CASSQDGSGEGGFRYEQYF TGCGCCAGCAGCCAAGATGGGTCCGGTGAAGGAGGGTTTCGCTACGAGCAGTACTTC
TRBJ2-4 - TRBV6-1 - CTSSDPMGAKNIQYF TGTACCAGCAGTGACCCCATGGGGGCCAAAAACATCCAGTACTTC
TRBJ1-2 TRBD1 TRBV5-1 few CASSLQDRNDYTF TGCGCCAGCAGCTTACAGGACAGGAATGACTACACCTTC
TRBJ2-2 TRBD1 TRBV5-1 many CASSWSPGGNTGELFF TGCGCCAGCAGCTGGAGTCCAGGGGGCAACACCGGGGAGCTGTTTTTT
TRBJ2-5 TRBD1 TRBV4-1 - CTSRGQGQETQYF TGCACCAGCAGAGGACAGGGCCAAGAGACCCAATACTTC
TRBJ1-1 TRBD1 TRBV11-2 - CSSSLRQGAILNTEAFF TGTTCCAGCAGCTTGCGACAGGGGGCGATCCTGAACACTGAGGCTTTCTTT
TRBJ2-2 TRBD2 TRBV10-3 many CAISESSGLAGPGELFF TGTGCCATCAGTGAGTCGTCGGGACTAGCGGGACCTGGGGAGCTGTTTTTT
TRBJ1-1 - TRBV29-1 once CDYSKKRNTEAFF TGCGACTACTCCAAGAAGAGGAACACTGAAGCTTTCTTT
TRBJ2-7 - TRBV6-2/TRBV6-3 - CASSTGQPHSYEQYF TGTGCCAGCAGTACCGGACAGCCCCACTCCTACGAGCAGTACTTC
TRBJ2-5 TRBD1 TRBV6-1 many CASTRGDRTDQETQYF TGTGCCAGCACGAGGGGGGACAGGACCGACCAAGAGACCCAGTACTTC
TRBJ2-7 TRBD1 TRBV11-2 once CASNSRSRDRVYEQHF TGTGCCAGCAACTCTAGGTCCCGGGACAGGGTTTACGAGCAGCACTTC
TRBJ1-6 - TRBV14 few CASSLLLDSPLHF TGTGCCAGCAGCCTGCTCTTGGACTCACCCCTCCACTTT
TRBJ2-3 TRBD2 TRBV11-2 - CAGSSTGLAGGSTDTQYF TGTGCCGGCAGCTCCACGGGACTAGCGGGAGGGAGTACAGATACGCAGTATTTT
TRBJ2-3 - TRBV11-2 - CAISLGLGAGLSTDTQYF TGTGCCATCAGCTTAGGATTGGGCGCGGGGTTGTCGACAGATACGCAGTATTTT
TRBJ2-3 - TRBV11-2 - CASSLAGQHTDTQYF TGTGCCAGCAGCTTAGCGGGACAACACACAGATACGCAGTATTTT
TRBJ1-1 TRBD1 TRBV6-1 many CASSADRGLNTEAFF TGTGCCAGCAGTGCAGACAGGGGTTTGAACACTGAAGCTTTCTTT
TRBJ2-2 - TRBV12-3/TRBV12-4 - CASSRQITEELFF TGTGCCAGCAGCCGACAGATCACCGAGGAGTTGTTTTTT
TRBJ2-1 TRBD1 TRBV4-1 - CTSSQADRGRNVQFF TGCACCAGCAGCCAAGCAGACAGGGGGCGGAATGTGCAGTTCTTC
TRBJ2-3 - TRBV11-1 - CASSLRPRVGESHF TGTGCCAGCAGCTTAAGGCCGCGTGTGGGAGAGTCTCACTTT
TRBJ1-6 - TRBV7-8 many CASSLEQQGGFNSPLHF TGTGCCAGCAGCTTAGAGCAGCAGGGAGGATTTAATTCACCCCTCCACTTT
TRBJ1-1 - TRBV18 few CASAGQSPRLTEAFF TGTGCCAGCGCGGGGCAGAGTCCCCGACTCACTGAAGCTTTCTTT
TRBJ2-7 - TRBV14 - CASSQWTADPYEQYF TGTGCCAGCAGCCAATGGACAGCAGATCCCTACGAGCAGTACTTC
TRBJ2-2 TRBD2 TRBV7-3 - CASSSHGGGTGELFF TGTGCCAGCAGCTCCCACGGGGGGGGTACCGGGGAGCTGTTTTTT
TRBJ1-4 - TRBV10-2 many CASSDEDRNNEKLFF TGCGCCAGCAGTGACGAAGACCGCAATAATGAAAAACTGTTTTTT
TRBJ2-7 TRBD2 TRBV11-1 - CASSRVAGGTVQYF TGTGCCAGCTCCCGAGTAGCGGGTGGTACCGTGCAGTACTTC
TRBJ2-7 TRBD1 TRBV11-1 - CTGSLDRDEQYF TGTACCGGCAGCTTAGACAGGGACGAGCAGTACTTC
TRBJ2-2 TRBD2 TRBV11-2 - CASTYKSSGTGELFF TGTGCCAGCACGTACAAGTCTAGCGGAACCGGGGAGCTGTTTTTT
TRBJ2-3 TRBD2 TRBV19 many CASSRGSGSTDTQYF TGTGCCAGTTCTCGGGGTAGCGGGAGCACAGATACGCAGTATTTT
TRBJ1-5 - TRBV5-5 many CASSLAGGGRSNQPQHF TGTGCCAGCAGCTTGGCCGGGGGGGGCCGAAGCAATCAGCCCCAGCATTTT
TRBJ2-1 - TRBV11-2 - CASGIASHEQFF TGTGCCAGCGGCATAGCAAGCCATGAGCAGTTCTTC
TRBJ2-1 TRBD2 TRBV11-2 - CTGSFVAGQPYNEQFF TGTACCGGTAGCTTCGTAGCGGGCCAGCCCTACAATGAGCAGTTCTTC
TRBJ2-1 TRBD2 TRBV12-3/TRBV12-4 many CASSPRAGLEQFF TGTGCCAGCAGTCCCCGAGCGGGGTTGGAGCAGTTCTTC
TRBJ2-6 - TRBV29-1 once CSIQGVSGGANVPTF TGCAGCATTCAAGGGGTTAGCGGTGGGGCCAACGTCCCGACTTTC
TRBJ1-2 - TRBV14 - CASSQRQSFGYTF TGTGCCAGTAGCCAAAGACAGTCCTTTGGCTACACCTTC
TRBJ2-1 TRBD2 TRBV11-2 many CASSLDGLAGGLYSYNEQFF TGTGCCAGCAGCTTAGATGGGCTAGCGGGAGGCTTATACTCCTACAATGAGCAGTTCTTC
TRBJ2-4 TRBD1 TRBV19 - CASTEDRGAKNIQYF TGTGCCAGTACCGAAGACAGGGGAGCCAAAAACATTCAGTACTTC
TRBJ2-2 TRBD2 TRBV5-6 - CASSLGLAGWAGELFF TGTGCCAGCAGCTTGGGGCTAGCGGGATGGGCCGGGGAGCTGTTTTTT
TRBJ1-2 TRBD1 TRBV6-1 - CASSENWTGEDYAF TGTGCCAGCAGTGAAAACTGGACAGGGGAAGACTACGCCTTC